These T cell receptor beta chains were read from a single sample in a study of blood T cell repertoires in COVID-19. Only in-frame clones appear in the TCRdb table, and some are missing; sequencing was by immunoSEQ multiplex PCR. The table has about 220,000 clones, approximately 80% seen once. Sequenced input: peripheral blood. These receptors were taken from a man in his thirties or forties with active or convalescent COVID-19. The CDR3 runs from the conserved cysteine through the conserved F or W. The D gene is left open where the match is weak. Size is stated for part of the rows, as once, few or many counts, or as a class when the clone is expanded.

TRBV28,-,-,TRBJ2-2,CASSTRGLWELFF,TGTGCCAGCAGTACCCGGGGTCTTTGGGAGCTGTTTTTT
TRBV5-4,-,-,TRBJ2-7,CASSFLSGGRDEQYF,TGTGCCAGCAGCTTTCTGTCTGGGGGGAGAGACGAGCAGTACTTC
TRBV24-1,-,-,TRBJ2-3,CATSDFRRDTDTQYF,TGTGCCACCAGTGATTTCAGGAGGGACACAGATACGCAGTATTTT
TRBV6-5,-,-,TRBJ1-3,CASRPPGTRGNTIYF,TGTGCCAGCAGACCCCCAGGTACGAGAGGAAACACCATATATTTT
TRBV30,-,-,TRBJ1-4,CAWTGPTNEKLFF,TGTGCCTGGACAGGCCCAACTAATGAAAAACTGTTTTTT
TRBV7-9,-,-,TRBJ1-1,CASSLGSMADTEAFF,TGTGCCAGCAGCTTAGGATCGATGGCGGACACTGAAGCTTTCTTT
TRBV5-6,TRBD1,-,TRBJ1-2,CASSFADRGHGYTF,TGTGCCAGCAGCTTCGCTGACAGGGGCCATGGCTACACCTTC
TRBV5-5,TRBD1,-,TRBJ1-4,CASSLEWGQRNEKLFF,TGTGCCAGCAGCTTGGAGTGGGGACAGAGGAATGAAAAACTGTTTTTT
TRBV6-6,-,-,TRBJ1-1,CASSYRSRDTEAFF,TGTGCCAGCAGTTACCGCTCGAGGGACACTGAAGCTTTCTTT
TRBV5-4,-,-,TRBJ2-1,CASSFFRGTYNEQFF,TGTGCCAGCAGCTTTTTCCGGGGGACCTACAATGAGCAGTTCTTC
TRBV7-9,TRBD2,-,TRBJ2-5,CASSLGRGGGQETQYF,TGTGCCAGCAGCCTCGGGAGGGGCGGGGGACAAGAGACCCAGTACTTC
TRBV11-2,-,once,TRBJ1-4,CASSLQTGSPPGKLFF,TGTGCCAGCAGCTTACAGACAGGTTCACCGCCAGGAAAACTGTTTTTT
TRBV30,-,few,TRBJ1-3,CAWNEAGNTIYF,TGTGCCTGGAATGAGGCTGGAAACACCATATATTTT
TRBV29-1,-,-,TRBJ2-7,CSVVGTSYEQYF,TGCAGCGTTGTGGGGACATCCTACGAGCAGTACTTC
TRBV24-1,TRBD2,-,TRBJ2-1,CATSDDGLARYNEQFF,TGTGCCACCAGTGACGACGGACTAGCGCGATACAATGAGCAGTTCTTC
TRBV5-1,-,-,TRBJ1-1,CASSPEPSTEAFF,TGCGCCAGCAGTCCGGAGCCGAGCACTGAAGCTTTCTTT
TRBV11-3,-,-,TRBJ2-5,CASSFPGQETQYF,TGTGCCAGCAGCTTCCCGGGCCAAGAGACCCAGTACTTC
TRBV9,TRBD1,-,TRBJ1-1,CASSSQTGVSTEAFF,TGTGCCAGCAGCTCACAAACAGGGGTGAGCACTGAAGCTTTCTTT
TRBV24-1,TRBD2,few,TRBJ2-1,CATSEGTNIAQFF,TGTGCCACCAGTGAAGGGACTAATATTGCGCAGTTCTTC
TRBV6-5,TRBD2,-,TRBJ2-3,CASSYEAGGLTDTQYF,TGTGCCAGCAGTTACGAGGCGGGGGGGCTCACAGATACGCAGTATTTT
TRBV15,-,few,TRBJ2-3,CATSRVAGRADTQYF,TGTGCCACCAGCAGAGTAGCTGGTCGGGCAGATACGCAGTATTTT
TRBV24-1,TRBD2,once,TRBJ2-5,CATSEPGTSGRETQYF,TGTGCCACCAGTGAACCTGGGACTAGCGGGAGAGAGACCCAGTACTTC
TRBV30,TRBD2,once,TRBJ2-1,CAWSRGASGGNEQFF,TGTGCCTGGAGCCGAGGGGCTAGCGGGGGTAATGAGCAGTTCTTC
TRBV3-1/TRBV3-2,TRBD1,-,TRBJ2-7,CASSHTASLRQGVYEQYF,TGTGCCAGCAGCCACACGGCCTCACTGCGACAGGGGGTCTACGAGCAGTACTTC
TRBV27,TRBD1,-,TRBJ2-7,CASSLLPGQGNYEQYF,TGTGCCAGCAGTCTTCTTCCGGGACAGGGGAATTACGAGCAGTACTTC
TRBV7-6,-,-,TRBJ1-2,CASSLVAASNYGYTF,TGTGCCAGCAGCTTAGTTGCGGCCTCCAACTATGGCTACACCTTC
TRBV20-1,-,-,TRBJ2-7,CSAEPPYEQYF,TGCAGTGCCGAGCCTCCCTACGAGCAGTACTTC
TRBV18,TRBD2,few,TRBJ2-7,CASSPGTSGAYEQYF,TGTGCCAGCTCACCGGGGACTAGCGGAGCATACGAGCAGTACTTC
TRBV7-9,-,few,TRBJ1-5,CASSRTGNSNQPQHF,TGTGCCAGCAGCCGAACAGGGAATAGCAATCAGCCCCAGCATTTT
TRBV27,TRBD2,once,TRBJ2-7,CASRKTSGNYEQYF,TGTGCCAGCAGAAAGACTAGCGGGAACTACGAGCAGTACTTC
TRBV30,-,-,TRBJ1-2,CAWRPWGGHYGYTF,TGTGCCTGGAGGCCCTGGGGGGGCCACTATGGCTACACCTTC